This T cell receptor beta chain is from a study of beta chain features in type 1 diabetes. General study points: TCRB CDR3s from Type 1 diabetes patients were moderately but significantly shorter in all four CD4+ subsets.

This clone has just a few counts. Its antigen is unidentified. The sample has other DNA sequences that encode this CDR3 too. The authors reverse transcribed all of the isolated RNA, so sequencing captured expressed TCRB transcripts. The assay was immunoSEQ multiplex PCR, and TCRdb's table has in-frame clones only and misses some. Seen here are 640,000 or so clones, roughly 12% observed once, and the top ten hold about 0.02%. In germline, CDR1 is SGHRS, CDR2 YFSETQ. V lost 5 bases and J 1 base, leaving 6 bases between the germline ends. This CDR3 spans 12 amino acids. The source is a man aged 18 to 35 with type 1 diabetes. The sequencing sample was made of naive CD4+ T cells from blood. V gene TRBV5-1 combines with J gene TRBJ2-5; no firm D call. DNA of the CDR3: TGCGCCAGCAGACCAAGCCAAGAGACCCAGTACTTC. Its translation is CASRPSQETQYF.